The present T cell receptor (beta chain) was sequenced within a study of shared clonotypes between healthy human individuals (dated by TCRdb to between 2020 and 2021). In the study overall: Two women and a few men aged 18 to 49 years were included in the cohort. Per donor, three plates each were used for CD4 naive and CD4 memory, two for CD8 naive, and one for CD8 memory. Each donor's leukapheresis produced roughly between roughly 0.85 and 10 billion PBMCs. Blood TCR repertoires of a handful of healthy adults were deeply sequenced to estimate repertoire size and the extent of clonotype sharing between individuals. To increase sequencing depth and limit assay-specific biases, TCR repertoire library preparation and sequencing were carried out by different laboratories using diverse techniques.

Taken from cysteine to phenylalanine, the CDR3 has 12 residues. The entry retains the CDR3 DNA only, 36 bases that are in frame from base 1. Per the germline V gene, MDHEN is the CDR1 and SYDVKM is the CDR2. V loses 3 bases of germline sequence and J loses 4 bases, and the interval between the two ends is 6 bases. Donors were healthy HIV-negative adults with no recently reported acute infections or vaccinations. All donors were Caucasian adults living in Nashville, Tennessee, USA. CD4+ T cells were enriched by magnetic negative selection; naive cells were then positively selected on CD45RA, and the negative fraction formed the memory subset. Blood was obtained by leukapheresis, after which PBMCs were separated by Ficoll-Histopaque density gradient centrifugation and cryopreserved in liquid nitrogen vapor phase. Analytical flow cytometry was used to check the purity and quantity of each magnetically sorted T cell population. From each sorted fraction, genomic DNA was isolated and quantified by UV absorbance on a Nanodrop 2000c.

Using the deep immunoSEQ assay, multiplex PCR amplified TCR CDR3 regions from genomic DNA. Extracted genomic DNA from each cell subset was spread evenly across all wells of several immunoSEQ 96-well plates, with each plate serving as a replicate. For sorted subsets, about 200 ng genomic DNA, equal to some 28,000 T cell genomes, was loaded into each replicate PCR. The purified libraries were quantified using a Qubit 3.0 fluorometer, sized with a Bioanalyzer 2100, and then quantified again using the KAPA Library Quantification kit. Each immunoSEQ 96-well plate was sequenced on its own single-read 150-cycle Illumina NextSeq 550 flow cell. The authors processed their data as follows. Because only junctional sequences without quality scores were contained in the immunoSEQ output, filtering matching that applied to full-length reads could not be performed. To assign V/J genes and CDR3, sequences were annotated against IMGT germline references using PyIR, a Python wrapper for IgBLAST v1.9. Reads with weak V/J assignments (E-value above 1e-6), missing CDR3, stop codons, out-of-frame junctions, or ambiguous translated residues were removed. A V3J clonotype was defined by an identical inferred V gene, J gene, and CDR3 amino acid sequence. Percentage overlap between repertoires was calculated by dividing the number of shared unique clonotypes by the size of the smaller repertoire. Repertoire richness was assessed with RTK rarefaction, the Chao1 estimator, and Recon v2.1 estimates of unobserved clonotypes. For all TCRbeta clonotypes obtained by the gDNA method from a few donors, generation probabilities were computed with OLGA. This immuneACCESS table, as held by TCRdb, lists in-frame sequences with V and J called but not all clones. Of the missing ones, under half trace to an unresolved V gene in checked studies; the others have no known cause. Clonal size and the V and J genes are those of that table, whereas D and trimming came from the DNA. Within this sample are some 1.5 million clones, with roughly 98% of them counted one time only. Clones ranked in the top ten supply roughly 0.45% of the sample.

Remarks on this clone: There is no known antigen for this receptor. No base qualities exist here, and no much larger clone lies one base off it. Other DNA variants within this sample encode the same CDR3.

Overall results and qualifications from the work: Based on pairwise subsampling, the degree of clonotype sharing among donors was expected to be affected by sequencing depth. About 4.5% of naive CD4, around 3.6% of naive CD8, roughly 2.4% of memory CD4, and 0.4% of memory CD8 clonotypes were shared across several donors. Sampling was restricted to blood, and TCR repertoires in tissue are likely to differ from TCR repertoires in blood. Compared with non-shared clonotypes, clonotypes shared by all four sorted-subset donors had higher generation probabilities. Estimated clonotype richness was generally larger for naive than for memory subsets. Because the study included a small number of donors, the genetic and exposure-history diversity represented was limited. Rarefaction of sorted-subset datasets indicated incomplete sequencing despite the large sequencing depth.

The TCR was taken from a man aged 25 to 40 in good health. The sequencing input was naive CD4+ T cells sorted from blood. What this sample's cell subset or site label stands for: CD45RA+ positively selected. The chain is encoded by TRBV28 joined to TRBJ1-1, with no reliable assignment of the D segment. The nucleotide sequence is TGTGCCAGCAGTTTTTTGAGCACTGAAGCTTTCTTT. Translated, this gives CASSFLSTEAFF.